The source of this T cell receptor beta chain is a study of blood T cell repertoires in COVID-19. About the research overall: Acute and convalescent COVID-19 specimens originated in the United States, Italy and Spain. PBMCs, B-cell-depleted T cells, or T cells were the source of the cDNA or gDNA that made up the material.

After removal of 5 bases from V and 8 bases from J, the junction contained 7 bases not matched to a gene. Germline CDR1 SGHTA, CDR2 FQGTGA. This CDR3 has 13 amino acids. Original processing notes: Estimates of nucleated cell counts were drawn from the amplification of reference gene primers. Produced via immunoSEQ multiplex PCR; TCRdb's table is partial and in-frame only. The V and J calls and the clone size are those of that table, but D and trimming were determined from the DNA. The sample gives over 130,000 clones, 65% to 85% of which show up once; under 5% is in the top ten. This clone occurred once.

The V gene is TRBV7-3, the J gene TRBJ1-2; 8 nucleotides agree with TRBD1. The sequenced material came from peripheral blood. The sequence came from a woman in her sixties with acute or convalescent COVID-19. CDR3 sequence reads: CASSPGQGGGYTF. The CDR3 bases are TGTGCCAGCAGCCCAGGACAGGGTGGCGGCTACACCTTC.